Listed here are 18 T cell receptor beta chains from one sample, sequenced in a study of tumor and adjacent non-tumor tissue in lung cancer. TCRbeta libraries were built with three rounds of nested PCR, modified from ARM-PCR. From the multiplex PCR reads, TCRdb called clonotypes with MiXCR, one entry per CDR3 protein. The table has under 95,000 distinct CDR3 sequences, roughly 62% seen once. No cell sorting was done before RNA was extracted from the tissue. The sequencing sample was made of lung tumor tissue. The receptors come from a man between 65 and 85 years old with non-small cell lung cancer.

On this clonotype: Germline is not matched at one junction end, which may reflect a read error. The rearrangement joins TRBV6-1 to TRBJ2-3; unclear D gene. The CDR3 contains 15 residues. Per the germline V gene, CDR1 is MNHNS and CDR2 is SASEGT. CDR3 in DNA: TGTGCCAGCAGTGAACAGGAGTCGCCTGGGGATACGCAGTGTTTT. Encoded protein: CASSEQESPGDTQCF.

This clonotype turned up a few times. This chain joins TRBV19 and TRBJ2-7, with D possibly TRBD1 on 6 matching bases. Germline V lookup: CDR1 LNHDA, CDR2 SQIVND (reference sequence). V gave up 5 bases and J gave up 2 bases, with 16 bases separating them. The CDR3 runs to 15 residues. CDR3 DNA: TGTGCCAGTAGTTCTCGGACAGTCGGCACCTACGAGCAGTACTTC. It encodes CASSSRTVGTYEQYF.

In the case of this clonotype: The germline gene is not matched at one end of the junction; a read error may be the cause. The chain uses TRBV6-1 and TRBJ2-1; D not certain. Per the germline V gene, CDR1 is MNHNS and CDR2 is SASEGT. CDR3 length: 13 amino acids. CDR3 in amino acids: CASKLSFYNEQFF. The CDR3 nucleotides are TGTGCCAGTAAGCTAAGCTTCTACAATGAGCAATTCTTC.

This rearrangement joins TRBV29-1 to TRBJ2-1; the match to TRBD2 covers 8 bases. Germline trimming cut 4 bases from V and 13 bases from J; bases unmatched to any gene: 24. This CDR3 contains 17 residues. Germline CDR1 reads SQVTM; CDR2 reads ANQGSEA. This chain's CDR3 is CSVGELAAESSYNVQFF. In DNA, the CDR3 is TGCAGCGTTGGGGAACTAGCGGCTGAGAGCTCCTACAATGTACAGTTCTTC.

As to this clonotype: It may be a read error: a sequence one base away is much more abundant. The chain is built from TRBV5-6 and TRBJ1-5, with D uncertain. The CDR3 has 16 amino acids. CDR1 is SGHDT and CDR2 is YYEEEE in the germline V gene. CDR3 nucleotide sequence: TGTGTCAGCAGCTCCGCCACCGGGTCCTCCGGTCAGCCCCAGCATTTT. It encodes CVSSSATGSSGQPQHF.

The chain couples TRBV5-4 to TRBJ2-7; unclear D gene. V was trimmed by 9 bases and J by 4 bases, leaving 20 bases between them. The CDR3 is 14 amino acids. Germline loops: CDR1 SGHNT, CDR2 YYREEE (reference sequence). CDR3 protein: CATRSGLIGYEQYF. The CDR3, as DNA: TGTGCCACCAGGTCGGGCCTGATTGGGTACGAGCAGTACTTC.

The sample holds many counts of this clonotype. Written as DNA, the CDR3 is TGCGCCAGCAGCCAAGACTCGGCGGGGGCGTGGGACGAGCAGTACTTC. It yields the protein CASSQDSAGAWDEQYF. The V and J genes are TRBV4-1 and TRBJ2-7; D is perhaps TRBD2 (7 bases). CDR1 is MGHRA and CDR2 is YSYEKL in the germline V gene. Between the trimmed V and J ends, which lost 0 bases and 5 bases, there was a span of 17 bases. The CDR3 sequence is 16 residues long.

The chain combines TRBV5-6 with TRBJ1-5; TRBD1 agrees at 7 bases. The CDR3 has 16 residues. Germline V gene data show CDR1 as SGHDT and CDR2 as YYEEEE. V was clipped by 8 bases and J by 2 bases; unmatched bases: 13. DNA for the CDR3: TGTGCCAGAAGCACACACCAGGGACAGCGCAATCAGCCCCAGCATTTT. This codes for CARSTHQGQRNQPQHF. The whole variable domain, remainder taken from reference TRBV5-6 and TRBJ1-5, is DAGVTQSPTHLIKTRGQQVTLRCSPKSGHDTVSWYQQALGQGPQFIFQYYEEEERQRGNFPDRFSGHQFPNYSSELNVNALLLGDSALYLCARSTHQGQRNQPQHFGDGTRLSIL.

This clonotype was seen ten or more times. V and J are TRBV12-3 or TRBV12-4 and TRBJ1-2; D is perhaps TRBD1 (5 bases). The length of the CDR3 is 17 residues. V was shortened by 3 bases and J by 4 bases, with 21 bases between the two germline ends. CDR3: CASSLKFSGQVGYGYTF. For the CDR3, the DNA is TGTGCCAGCAGTTTGAAGTTTTCAGGGCAGGTCGGCTATGGCTACACCTTC.

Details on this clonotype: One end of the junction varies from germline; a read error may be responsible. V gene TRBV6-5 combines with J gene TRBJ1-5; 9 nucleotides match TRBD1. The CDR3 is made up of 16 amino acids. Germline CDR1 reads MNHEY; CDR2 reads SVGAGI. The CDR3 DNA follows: TGTGCCAGCGGACCGGGACAGGGACATAGCGATCAGCCCCAGCATTTT. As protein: CASGPGQGHSDQPQHF.

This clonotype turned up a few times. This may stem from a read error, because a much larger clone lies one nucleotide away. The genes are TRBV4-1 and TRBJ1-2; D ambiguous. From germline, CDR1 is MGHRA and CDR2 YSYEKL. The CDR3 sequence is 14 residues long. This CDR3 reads CASGQYPPSRGYTF. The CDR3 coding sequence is TGCGCCAGCGGCCAATACCCCCCGAGCCGGGGCTACACCTTC.

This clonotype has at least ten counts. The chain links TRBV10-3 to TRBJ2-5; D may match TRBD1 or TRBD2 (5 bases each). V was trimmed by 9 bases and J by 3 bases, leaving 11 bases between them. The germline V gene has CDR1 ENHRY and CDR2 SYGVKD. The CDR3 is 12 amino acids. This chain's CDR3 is CAIGTEEETQYF. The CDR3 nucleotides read TGTGCCATAGGGACGGAGGAAGAGACCCAGTACTTC.

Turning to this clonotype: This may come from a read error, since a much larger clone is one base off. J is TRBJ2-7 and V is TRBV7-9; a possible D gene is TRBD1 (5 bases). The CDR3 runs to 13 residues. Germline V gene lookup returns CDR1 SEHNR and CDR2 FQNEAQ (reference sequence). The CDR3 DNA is TGTGTCAGCAGCTTAATACAGGCCTACGAGCAGTACTTC. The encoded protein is CVSSLIQAYEQYF. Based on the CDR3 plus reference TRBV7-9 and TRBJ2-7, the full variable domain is DTGVSQNPRHKITKRGQNVTFRCDPISEHNRLYWYRQTLGQGPEFLTYFQNEAQLEKSRLLSDRFSAERPKGSFSTLEIQRTEQGDSAMYLCVSSLIQAYEQYFGPGTRLTVT.

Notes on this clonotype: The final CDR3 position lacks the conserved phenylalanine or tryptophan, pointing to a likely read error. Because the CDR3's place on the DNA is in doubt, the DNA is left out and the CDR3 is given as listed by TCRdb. The CDR3 loop is CASSPLEPRGELFL. The chain recombines TRBV11-2 with TRBJ2-2. With termini counted, the CDR3 has 14 amino acids. CDR1 is SGHAT and CDR2 is FQNNGV in the germline V gene.

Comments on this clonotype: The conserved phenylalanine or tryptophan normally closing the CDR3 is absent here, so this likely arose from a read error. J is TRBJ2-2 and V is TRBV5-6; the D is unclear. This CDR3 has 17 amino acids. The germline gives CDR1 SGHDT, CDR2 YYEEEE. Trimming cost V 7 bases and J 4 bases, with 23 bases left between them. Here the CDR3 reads CASLVPGSTTSTGELFL. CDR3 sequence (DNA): TGTGCCAGCTTGGTGCCAGGATCCACTACGAGCACCGGGGAGCTGTTTCTT.

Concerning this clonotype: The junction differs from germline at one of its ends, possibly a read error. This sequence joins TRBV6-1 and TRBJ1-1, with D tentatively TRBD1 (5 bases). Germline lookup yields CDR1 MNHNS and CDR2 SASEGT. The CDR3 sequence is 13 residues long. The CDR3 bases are TGTGCCAGCACAGGGCGAAGTAACACTGAAGCCCTCTTT. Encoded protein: CASTGRSNTEALF.

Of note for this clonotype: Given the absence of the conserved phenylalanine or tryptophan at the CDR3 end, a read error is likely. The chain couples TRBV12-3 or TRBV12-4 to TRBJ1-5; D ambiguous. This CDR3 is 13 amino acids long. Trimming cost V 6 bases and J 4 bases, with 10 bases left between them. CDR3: CASRLPGNQPQHS. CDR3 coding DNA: TGTGCCAGCAGATTACCGGGGAATCAGCCCCAGCATTCT.

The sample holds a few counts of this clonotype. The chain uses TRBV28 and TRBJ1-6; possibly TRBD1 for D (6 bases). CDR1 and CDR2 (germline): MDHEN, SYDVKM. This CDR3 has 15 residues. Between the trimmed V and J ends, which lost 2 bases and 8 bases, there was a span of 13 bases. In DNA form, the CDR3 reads TGTGCCAGCAGTTTACTCGGACAGACTTATTCACCCCTCCACTTT. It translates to CASSLLGQTYSPLHF.